Below are 25 T cell receptor beta chains sequenced from a single sample in a study of cytomegalovirus exposure and HLA in healthy donors. Both 60 Vbeta primers and 13 Jbeta primers went into the PCR. Repertoires were generated with immunoSEQ multiplex PCR, while TCRdb's copy carries only in-frame clones and drops some. The sample lists about 150,000 clones, about two thirds occurring once. Sequences were obtained from PBMCs. The receptors shown here come from a woman aged 55 to 70 in good health and CMV-seropositive.

The chain employs TRBV28 and TRBJ2-1; 9 bases match TRBD2. The V segment lost 1 base and the J segment 9 bases; nucleotides outside the gene matches: 7. The germline gives CDR1 MDHEN, CDR2 SYDVKM. CDR3 size: 15 residues. CDR3 region: CASSLSGAGGGEQFF. The DNA for the CDR3 is TGTGCCAGCAGTTTATCCGGAGCGGGAGGCGGTGAGCAGTTCTTC.

Only a few counts were recorded for this clone. The chain joins TRBV9 to TRBJ1-1, with 7 bases identical to TRBD1. The CDR3 runs to 14 residues. V lost 4 bases, J lost 6 bases, and 9 bases stayed unmatched. Germline V lookup: CDR1 SGDLS, CDR2 YYNGEE. CDR3 residues: CASSQQGVTSEAFF. CDR3 bases: TGTGCCAGCAGCCAGCAGGGGGTGACGTCTGAAGCTTTCTTT. The full variable domain, rest sourced from reference TRBV9 and TRBJ1-1, is DSGVTQTPKHLITATGQRVTLRCSPRSGDLSVYWYQQSLDQGLQFLIQYYNGEERAKGNILERFSAQQFPDLHSELNLSSLELGDSALYFCASSQQGVTSEAFFGQGTRLTVV.

This clone has more than one count but fewer than ten. V and J are TRBV29-1 and TRBJ1-2; 8 nucleotides agree with TRBD1. The CDR3 contains 14 residues. The V and J ends lost 7 bases and 6 bases, in that order; junction bases with no gene match: 13. CDR1 SQVTM and CDR2 ANQGSEA come from the germline V gene. The CDR3 protein is CSAEGVQGADGYTF. The CDR3 bases are TGCAGCGCCGAAGGGGTTCAGGGGGCCGATGGCTACACCTTC.

Written as DNA, the CDR3 is TGCGCCAGCAGGGGGGACATGAACACTGAAGCTTTCTTT. The encoded protein is CASRGDMNTEAFF. This sequence joins TRBV5-1 and TRBJ1-1, with D perhaps TRBD1 (6 bases). Germline lookup yields CDR1 SGHRS and CDR2 YFSETQ. V was shortened by 5 bases and J by 0 bases, with 8 bases between the two germline ends. The CDR3 runs to 13 residues.

The rearrangement joins TRBV6-5 to TRBJ2-1; D unclear. Germline lookup yields CDR1 MNHEY and CDR2 SVGAGI. The V end was cut by 6 bases, the J end by 0 bases, with 9 bases between. The CDR3 loop spans 14 amino acids. The CDR3 DNA sequence: TGTGCCAGCAGAGGCGGAGACTCCTACAATGAGCAGTTCTTC. It encodes CASRGGDSYNEQFF.

The V and J genes are TRBV25-1 and TRBJ1-2; D is uncertain. V lost 4 bases and J lost 8, with 14 bases in between. Germline V CDR1 and CDR2: MGHDK, SYGVNS. The CDR3 loop spans 13 amino acids. This chain's CDR3 is CASSGSPPKGYTF. The DNA of the CDR3 is TGTGCCAGCAGTGGATCCCCGCCTAAGGGCTACACCTTC.

V and J are TRBV10-3 and TRBJ1-1; 9 bases are a match to TRBD1. V shed 8 bases, J shed 1 base, and the junction held 11 bases outside the gene matches. CDR3 size: 16 residues. Germline V gene sequence: CDR1 ENHRY, CDR2 SYGVKD. CDR3 loop: CAISKLQGAGNTEAFF. The CDR3 bases are TGTGCCATCTCCAAGTTACAGGGGGCTGGGAACACTGAAGCTTTCTTT.

J is TRBJ2-7 and V is TRBV7-3, with D uncertain. Germline V CDR1 and CDR2: SGHTA, FQGTGA. V lost 5 bases, J lost 7 bases, and 15 bases lay in between. The CDR3 is 13 amino acids. The CDR3 protein is CASSPTSSGEQYF. CDR3 DNA sequence: TGTGCCAGCAGCCCCACATCATCAGGAGAGCAGTACTTC.

V and J are TRBV2 and TRBJ1-1; TRBD1 is a possible D gene (6 bases). The CDR3 extends over 15 amino acids. Per germline, CDR1 SNHLY and CDR2 FYNNEI. V was pared by 6 bases and J by 5 bases, with 19 bases between. The CDR3 DNA sequence: TGTGCCAGCAGCCCCTCAAAGGGGGTGGGGACTGAAGCTTTCTTT. Protein sequence: CASSPSKGVGTEAFF. Based on the CDR3 plus reference TRBV2 and TRBJ1-1, the full variable domain is EPEVTQTPSHQVTQMGQEVILRCVPISNHLYFYWYRQILGQKVEFLVSFYNNEISEKSEIFDDQFSVERPDGSNFTLKIRSTKLEDSAMYFCASSPSKGVGTEAFFGQGTRLTVV.

This clone was counted only a few times. For the CDR3, the DNA is TGTGCCAGCAATGATTCAGGCTATGGCTACACCTTC. Translating it yields CASNDSGYGYTF. The rearrangement joins TRBV28 to TRBJ1-2; D uncertain. The germline V and J ends were trimmed by 7 bases and 4 bases, with 10 bases remaining between them. Germline values: CDR1 MDHEN, CDR2 SYDVKM. There are 12 residues in the CDR3.

On this clone itself: This specimen includes other DNA sequences encoding the same CDR3. The CDR3 DNA reads TGTGCCAGCAGTTATTCTTCGGGTGGCTACACCTTC. It is translated as CASSYSSGGYTF. V is TRBV6-5 and J is TRBJ1-2, with no clear D. The CDR3 spans 12 residues. From germline, CDR1 is MNHEY and CDR2 SVGAGI. The V end was cut by 3 bases, the J end by 7 bases, with 9 bases between.

This chain connects TRBV9 to TRBJ2-3, with 7 bases identical to TRBD1. With 2 bases clipped from V and 6 bases from J, the junction kept 6 bases outside the gene matches. CDR3 length equals 14 residues. Germline V gene lookup returns CDR1 SGDLS and CDR2 YYNGEE. The CDR3 DNA follows: TGTGCCAGCAGCGTTGACAGGGCAAGGGATACGCAGTATTTT. Residues: CASSVDRARDTQYF. The variable domain in full, completed from reference TRBV9 and TRBJ2-3, reads DSGVTQTPKHLITATGQRVTLRCSPRSGDLSVYWYQQSLDQGLQFLIQYYNGEERAKGNILERFSAQQFPDLHSELNLSSLELGDSALYFCASSVDRARDTQYFGPGTRLTVL.

This chain uses TRBV28 with TRBJ1-2; TRBD1 matches 9 bases. The CDR3 extends over 14 amino acids. Germline-derived CDR1 and CDR2 are MDHEN and SYDVKM. The V gene end was trimmed by 4 bases and the J gene end by 7 bases; junction bases not matched to a gene: 7. For the CDR3, the DNA is TGTGCCAGCAGTTCCGGGACAGGGAACCGTGGCTACACCTTC. Its protein product is CASSSGTGNRGYTF.

The chain carries TRBV18 and TRBJ2-1; D is uncertain. Germline-derived CDR1 and CDR2 are KGHSH and LQKENI. Trimming pared 2 bases from V and 4 bases from J, leaving 6 bases between. The CDR3 extends over 13 amino acids. The CDR3 DNA sequence: TGTGCCAGCTCACCAAAACTTTACAATGAGCAGTTCTTC. Its protein is CASSPKLYNEQFF.

This clone turned up a few times. At one of its ends the junction is not consistent with the germline gene, which may arise from a read error. The chain carries TRBV7-7 and TRBJ2-5; 8 nucleotides line up with TRBD1. CDR1 is SSHAT and CDR2 is FNYEAQ in the germline V gene (reference sequence). The CDR3 has 15 residues. CDR3 nucleotide sequence: TGTGCTAGCAGCTTAGTGGGGACAGGAAAAGAGACCCAGTACTTC. Translated: CASSLVGTGKETQYF.

The chain is built from TRBV4-1 and TRBJ2-1; TRBD1 matches at 7 bases. Trimming took 7 bases from V and 4 from J; bases not matched to a gene: 7. The CDR3 consists of 14 residues. Germline CDR1 reads MGHRA; CDR2 reads YSYEKL. CDR3: CASKPGQPYNEQFF. CDR3 nucleotide sequence: TGCGCCAGCAAACCGGGACAGCCTTACAATGAGCAGTTCTTC.

The chain has TRBV29-1 and TRBJ2-5; TRBD1 aligns across 9 bases. This CDR3 comprises 14 residues. The V segment lost 4 bases and the J segment 4 bases; nucleotides outside the gene matches: 7. The V gene's germline CDR1 is SQVTM and CDR2 ANQGSEA. This CDR3 is CSVGLQGARETQYF. The CDR3 DNA follows: TGCAGCGTTGGTTTACAGGGGGCGAGAGAGACCCAGTACTTC. The full variable domain, with the rest looked up from reference TRBV29-1 and TRBJ2-5, is SAVISQKPSRDICQRGTSLTIQCQVDSQVTMMFWYRQQPGQSLTLIATANQGSEATYESGFVIDKFPISRPNLTFSTLTVSNMSPEDSSIYLCSVGLQGARETQYFGPGTRLLVL.

In its sample, this clone was seen a few times. The chain uses TRBV6-1 and TRBJ1-1, with 9 bases matching TRBD1. The CDR3 has 13 residues. With 6 bases clipped from V and 5 bases from J, the junction kept 4 bases outside the gene matches. In germline, CDR1 is MNHNS, CDR2 SASEGT. The CDR3, as DNA: TGTGCCAGCAGAACAGGGGGCCTGACTGAAGCTTTCTTT. Translating gives CASRTGGLTEAFF.

This chain links TRBV5-1 with TRBJ2-5, with a tentative D call TRBD2 (5 bases). There are 17 residues in the CDR3. V lost 0 bases, J lost 2 bases, and 17 bases lay in between. Germline V lookup: CDR1 SGHRS, CDR2 YFSETQ. The CDR3 DNA sequence: TGCGCCAGCAGCTTGGGGGTCCAAGCGGTCCTTCAAGAGACCCAGTACTTC. Protein sequence: CASSLGVQAVLQETQYF.

This clone turned up a few times. The CDR3 loop reads CSVEVPSGKYEQYF. The CDR3 DNA sequence: TGCAGCGTGGAGGTCCCTAGCGGGAAGTACGAGCAGTACTTC. The rearrangement uses TRBV29-1 and TRBJ2-7; 9 nucleotides line up with TRBD2. The ends lost 6 bases at V and 4 bases at J; junction bases unmatched: 10. Germline values: CDR1 SQVTM, CDR2 ANQGSEA. CDR3 length: 14 amino acids.

This chain links TRBV2 with TRBJ1-3, with D uncertain. This CDR3 has 16 residues. Germline CDR1 reads SNHLY; CDR2 reads FYNNEI. Trimming stripped 4 bases from V and 4 bases from J, with 17 bases between. The CDR3: CASSALSKGEGNTIYF. The CDR3 DNA sequence: TGTGCCAGCAGTGCCCTAAGTAAGGGAGAAGGAAACACCATATATTTT.

This chain uses TRBV10-1 with TRBJ1-1; maybe TRBD1 (6 bases). V was trimmed by 6 bases and J by 4 bases, leaving 15 bases between them. This CDR3 has 14 amino acids. Germline lookup yields CDR1 WNHNN and CDR2 SYGVQD (reference sequence). DNA for the CDR3: TGCGCCAGCAGCCCCACAGGGTCGGGCACTGAAGCTTTCTTT. Translated: CASSPTGSGTEAFF.

The chain links TRBV5-1 to TRBJ1-2, with D unresolved. The CDR3 totals 14 residues. Trimming shortened V by 2 bases and J by 6 bases, and 14 bases separated the two germline ends. Per germline, CDR1 SGHRS and CDR2 YFSETQ. The CDR3 here is CASSFSISSDGYTF. The DNA of the CDR3 is TGCGCCAGCAGCTTCAGTATCTCGTCCGATGGCTACACCTTC.

Concerning this clone itself: The sample holds other DNA sequences that translate to the same CDR3. The rearrangement uses TRBV30 and TRBJ2-2; no firm D call. Germline-derived CDR1 and CDR2 are GTSNPN and SVGIG (reference sequence). The CDR3 is 15 residues long. V was clipped by 0 bases and J by 1 base, with 9 bases between them. The CDR3 sequence: CAWSVRRGNTGELFF. CDR3 nucleotides: TGTGCCTGGAGTGTACGAAGAGGGAACACCGGGGAGCTGTTTTTT.

This rearrangement joins TRBV5-1 to TRBJ2-7, with TRBD1 as a possible D gene (6 bases). Trimming removed 7 bases at V and 3 bases at J, with 11 bases between. The V gene's germline CDR1 is SGHRS and CDR2 YFSETQ. This CDR3 region has 12 residues. CDR3 in DNA: TGCGCCAGCCGGGACACTCACTACGAGCAGTACTTC. Its translation is CASRDTHYEQYF.